This is a list of T cell receptor beta chains from one sample in a study of cytomegalovirus exposure and HLA in healthy donors. The protocol was immunoSEQ multiplex PCR, while the TCRdb copy is restricted to in-frame clones and leaves out a portion. This table holds about 150,000 clones, roughly 77% found once. The sequenced sample consisted of PBMCs. Every receptor here comes from a human donor in good health. Both conserved end residues are part of each CDR3. A D gene is named only where the DNA matches it firmly. A clone size is listed for some rows: how often the clone was seen (once, few, many), or a class if it is expanded.

TRBV10-3	TRBJ1-2	-	-	CATSPGHQGGGYTF	TGTGCCACCTCTCCTGGACACCAGGGAGGCGGCTACACCTTC
TRBV18	TRBJ2-7	-	TRBD1	CASSPPGQGRIEQYF	TGTGCCAGCTCACCGCCGGGACAGGGGCGAATCGAGCAGTACTTC
TRBV4-1	TRBJ2-7	-	TRBD1	CASSPGQQAYEQYF	TGCGCCAGCAGCCCGGGACAGCAAGCCTACGAGCAGTACTTC
TRBV18	TRBJ2-1	-	TRBD1	CASSPLMTGGFDEQFF	TGTGCCAGCTCACCTTTAATGACAGGGGGTTTCGATGAGCAGTTCTTC
TRBV6-1	TRBJ1-1	once	-	CASSVDRNTEAFF	TGTGCCAGCAGTGTGGACAGGAACACTGAAGCTTTCTTT
TRBV15	TRBJ2-7	-	-	CATSSLASEQYF	TGTGCCACCAGCAGCCTCGCGAGCGAGCAGTACTTC
TRBV27	TRBJ1-5	-	-	CASSLGAGQPQHF	TGTGCCAGCAGTTTGGGGGCAGGACAGCCCCAGCATTTT
TRBV11-2	TRBJ1-1	-	-	CASSLARWRQSENTEAFF	TGTGCCAGCAGCTTAGCTAGGTGGAGACAGTCCGAGAACACTGAAGCTTTCTTT
TRBV5-1	TRBJ1-1	-	-	CASSHGTLNTEAFF	TGCGCCAGCAGCCACGGGACACTGAACACTGAAGCTTTCTTT
TRBV7-8	TRBJ1-1	-	-	CASWEENEAFF	TGTGCCAGCTGGGAGGAGAATGAAGCTTTCTTT
TRBV30	TRBJ2-5	few	-	CAWSESRETQYF	TGTGCCTGGAGCGAGTCTCGGGAGACCCAGTACTTC
TRBV5-6	TRBJ2-7	-	-	CASSQNYEQYF	TGTGCCAGCAGCCAAAACTACGAGCAGTACTTC
TRBV14	TRBJ1-2	-	-	CASSQDWGDHYGYTF	TGTGCCAGCAGCCAAGATTGGGGGGATCACTATGGCTACACCTTC
TRBV12-5	TRBJ2-6	-	-	CASGPGNGANVLTF	TGTGCTAGTGGTCCGGGGAACGGGGCCAACGTCCTGACTTTC
TRBV18	TRBJ1-3	-	TRBD1	CASSPGQGISGNTIYF	TGTGCCAGCTCACCAGGACAGGGGATCTCTGGAAACACCATATATTTT
TRBV6-5	TRBJ2-1	-	-	CASSYSTGFTYNEQFF	TGTGCCAGCAGTTACTCGACGGGATTCACTTACAATGAGCAGTTCTTC
TRBV9	TRBJ1-2	-	-	CASSVVGFANYGYTF	TGTGCCAGCAGCGTAGTCGGGTTCGCTAACTATGGCTACACCTTC
TRBV7-2	TRBJ2-5	-	TRBD1	CASSPRRTGVDETQYF	TGTGCCAGCAGCCCCCGGAGGACAGGGGTCGACGAGACCCAGTACTTC
TRBV7-2	TRBJ1-2	-	TRBD1	CASSLARGLGYTF	TGTGCCAGCAGCTTAGCGAGGGGGCTAGGCTACACCTTC
TRBV27	TRBJ2-1	-	TRBD1	CASSQTGPAYNEQFF	TGTGCCAGCAGCCAGACAGGGCCGGCCTACAATGAGCAGTTCTTC
TRBV18	TRBJ1-1	-	TRBD1	CASSPPRQGEAFF	TGTGCCAGCTCACCACCAAGACAGGGCGAAGCTTTCTTT
TRBV7-9	TRBJ2-2	-	-	CASSQVLGNTGELFF	TGTGCCAGCAGCCAGGTTTTAGGGAACACCGGGGAGCTGTTTTTT
TRBV23-1	TRBJ2-6	-	-	CATLHPPPGDGANVLTF	TGCGCCACACTCCATCCCCCCCCAGGGGACGGGGCCAACGTCCTGACTTTC
TRBV27	TRBJ1-1	-	-	CASSLARGTEAFF	TGTGCCAGCAGTTTAGCCCGGGGCACTGAAGCTTTCTTT
TRBV7-9	TRBJ2-3	-	-	CASSITGVPPTDTQYF	TGTGCCAGCAGCATTACCGGTGTTCCCCCCACAGATACGCAGTATTTT
TRBV10-1	TRBJ1-5	-	-	CASSIQCFRQPQHF	TGCGCCAGCAGTATTCAGTGTTTTCGTCAGCCCCAGCATTTT